A single sample is the source of the 7 T cell receptor beta chains below, sequenced in a study of blood T cell repertoires in COVID-19. The method was immunoSEQ multiplex PCR; TCRdb's version includes in-frame clones alone and lacks a portion of them. The data show 200,000 to 250,000 clones, more than 80% seen once. Sample: peripheral blood. All receptors come from an elderly woman with COVID-19, enrolled during active disease.

The V and J genes are TRBV27 and TRBJ2-7; D may be TRBD2 (5 bases). V was shortened by 4 bases and J by 0 bases, with 10 bases between the two germline ends. Germline V gene sequence: CDR1 MNHEY, CDR2 SMNVEV (reference sequence). The CDR3 has 14 amino acids. The CDR3 nucleotides read TGTGCCAGCAGTTGGGTGGGGAGCTCCTACGAGCAGTACTTC. It translates to CASSWVGSSYEQYF.

As concerns this clone: Germline and junction disagree at one end, which may indicate a read error. The rearrangement links TRBV28 to TRBJ2-3, with 8 bases aligning to TRBD1. The CDR3 spans 13 residues. Germline V gene sequence: CDR1 MDHEN, CDR2 SYDVKM. In DNA form, the CDR3 reads TGTGCCAGCAGTTTACGAGACGGGACAGGCAGGGGGTTT. This encodes CASSLRDGTGRGF.

The CDR3 bases are TGTGCCAGCAGCTTATATGGGACAGGGAATTCACCCCTCCACTTT. Amino acids: CASSLYGTGNSPLHF. The V call is TRBV5-6, the J call TRBJ1-6; 9 nucleotides align to TRBD1. This CDR3 contains 15 residues. V was pared by 2 bases and J by 7 bases, with 4 bases of the junction left unmatched. The germline gives CDR1 SGHDT, CDR2 YYEEEE. The full variable domain, rest sourced from reference TRBV5-6 and TRBJ1-6, is DAGVTQSPTHLIKTRGQQVTLRCSPKSGHDTVSWYQQALGQGPQFIFQYYEEEERQRGNFPDRFSGHQFPNYSSELNVNALLLGDSALYLCASSLYGTGNSPLHFGNGTRLTVT.

The V call is TRBV5-1, the J call TRBJ1-4, with 7 positions matching TRBD1. The V and J ends lost 3 bases and 5 bases, in that order; junction bases with no gene match: 10. The CDR3 runs 16 residues. Germline lookup yields CDR1 SGHRS and CDR2 YFSETQ. CDR3 protein: CASSSQGQVRNEKLFF. The CDR3 DNA reads TGCGCCAGCAGCTCTCAAGGACAGGTCAGAAATGAAAAACTGTTTTTT.

The CDR3 DNA reads TGTGCCAGCAGCCAAGAAGTACTAGCCCGTGTGCCGGATACGCAGTATTTT. Translation: CASSQEVLARVPDTQYF. The J gene is TRBJ2-3, the V gene TRBV3-1 (or the pseudogene TRBV3-2); possible D gene TRBD2, 6 bases. Germline loops: CDR1 LGHDT, CDR2 YNNKEL (reference sequence). The CDR3 has 17 residues. The V and J ends lost 0 bases and 6 bases respectively, with 19 bases between them.

The gene calls are TRBV3-1 (or the pseudogene TRBV3-2) and TRBJ2-5; 12 bases are a match to TRBD2. Germline assignment: CDR1 LGHDT and CDR2 YNNKEL (reference sequence). J was trimmed by 4 bases and V by 4 bases; bases with no gene match: 4. The CDR3 has 15 amino acids. The CDR3 is CASSPTSGSGETQYF. In nucleotides, the CDR3 is TGTGCCAGCAGCCCGACTAGCGGGAGCGGAGAGACCCAGTACTTC.

Here the CDR3 DNA reads TGTGCCAGCAGCGTAGGGGGCAACAGGGCTTATGGCTACACCTTC. This encodes CASSVGGNRAYGYTF. The gene calls are TRBV9 and TRBJ1-2; D is perhaps TRBD1 (6 bases). V gave up 0 bases and J gave up 5 bases, with 14 bases separating them. This CDR3 has 15 residues. The V gene's germline CDR1 is SGDLS and CDR2 YYNGEE. Complete variable domain (other parts from reference TRBV9 and TRBJ1-2): DSGVTQTPKHLITATGQRVTLRCSPRSGDLSVYWYQQSLDQGLQFLIQYYNGEERAKGNILERFSAQQFPDLHSELNLSSLELGDSALYFCASSVGGNRAYGYTFGSGTRLTVV.